This TCR beta chain was identified during a study of cytomegalovirus exposure and HLA in healthy donors. Study-wide background: When roughly 420 donors were genotyped, roughly 82% of them were found to fall in the Caucasian-associated ancestry cluster.

General study findings and limits: The likely origin of a cluster of highly shared sequence variants was a sequencing artifact. Most TCR beta V segments were productive about 90% or about 30% of the time in an earlier analysis. An analysis was carried out later, and it reportedly showed fewer N-insertions in an Asian-associated ancestry cluster than the approximately 680-donor mean.

V lost 5 bases and J 10 bases, leaving 15 bases between the germline ends. The germline V gene encodes CDR1 SGHVS and CDR2 FQNEAQ. This CDR3 comprises 14 residues. PCR amplification relied on 60 Vbeta primers (plus 13 Jbeta primers). The table came from immunoSEQ multiplex PCR; TCRdb's copy has only in-frame clones and leaves some out. The table has approximately 140,000 clones, 81% seen once; the top ten hold about 0.76%. For this clone: Its antigen remains unknown.

The V call is TRBV7-8, the J call TRBJ1-6, with D tentatively TRBD1 (5 bases). This clonotype was sampled from a man younger than 35 in good health and CMV-seronegative. Sequencing input: PBMCs. The CDR3 nucleotides read TGTGCCAGCAGCGATTCAACAGGCGGATCACCCCTCCACTTT. Its protein product is CASSDSTGGSPLHF.